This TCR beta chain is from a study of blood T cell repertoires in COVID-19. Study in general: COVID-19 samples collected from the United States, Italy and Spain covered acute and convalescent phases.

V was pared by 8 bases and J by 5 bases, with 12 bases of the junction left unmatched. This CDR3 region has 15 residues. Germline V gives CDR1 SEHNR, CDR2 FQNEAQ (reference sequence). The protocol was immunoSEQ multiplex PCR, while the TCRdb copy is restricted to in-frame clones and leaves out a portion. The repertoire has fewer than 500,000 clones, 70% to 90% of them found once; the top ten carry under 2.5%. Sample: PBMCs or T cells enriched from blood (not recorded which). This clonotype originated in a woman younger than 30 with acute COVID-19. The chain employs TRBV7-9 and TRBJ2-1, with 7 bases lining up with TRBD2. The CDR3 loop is CASGPFSGRHNEQFF. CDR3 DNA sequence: TGTGCCAGCGGCCCATTTAGCGGGCGACACAATGAGCAGTTCTTC.